This record looks at one T cell receptor beta chain sequence and its context. Its antigen is unidentified. Clones were read by immunoSEQ multiplex PCR, and TCRdb kept only the in-frame ones, dropping some. The sample has tens of thousands of clones, 91% seen once. This specimen belongs to a study of OX40 agonist ivuxolimab in advanced cancers. Turning to the study itself: Patients received ivuxolimab, an intravenous treatment, every 2 weeks at 0.01 to 10 mg/kg.

Whole-study findings and limits: Relative to CD4+ cells, CD8+ T cells on average had more expanded clones.

Autoimmune disease history or systemic immunosuppression disqualified patients. The sample was CD4+ or CD8+ T cells sorted from blood, taken in a trial of the OX40 agonist ivuxolimab. This sequence originates from an adult with an advanced solid tumor such as melanoma, head and neck, liver or kidney cancer.

The CDR3 loop reads CASSPGTGHRGEKLFF. The CDR3 DNA reads as TGTGCCAGCAGTCCCGGGACAGGGCATCGGGGGGAAAAACTGTTTTTT. This chain uses TRBV28 with TRBJ1-4, with 9 bases fitting TRBD1. The CDR3 loop spans 16 amino acids. V trimming: 5 bases; J trimming: 8 bases; junction bases outside the gene matches: 12. Germline CDR1 is MDHEN and CDR2 is SYDVKM.